The clone carrying this T cell receptor beta chain was counted a few times. Its antigen remains unknown. This table comes from immunoSEQ multiplex PCR, and its TCRdb copy is limited to in-frame clones, with some not included. The table includes some 70,000 clones, over 90% detected once. Unexposed donor CD4+ T cells date from about 2011-2018, before the COVID-19 pandemic. Naive and memory CD4+ T cells came from enriched cryopreserved PBMCs. The sample belongs to a study of CD4 T cells in relation to SARS-CoV-2 and coronaviruses. Trimming removed 5 bases at V and 0 bases at J, with 13 bases between. This CDR3 contains 15 residues. Per germline, CDR1 LNHDA and CDR2 SQIVND (reference sequence). General study findings and limits: Samples before the pandemic and after infection were not matched within any donor. Approximately 65% of donors had memory CD4+ clonotypes crossrecognizing SARS-CoV-2 and common cold coronavirus spike.

The TCR originated in a human donor in good health. Sample: naive CD4+ T cells from PBMCs. As for subset: naive CD4+ T cells isolated by negative enrichment. The chain uses TRBV19 and TRBJ1-2, with D possibly being TRBD1 (6 bases). The CDR3 spells CASSQGIPANYGYTF. The CDR3 DNA reads TGTGCCAGTAGTCAGGGGATCCCAGCTAACTATGGCTACACCTTC.